Listed below are T cell receptor beta chains from one sample, sequenced in a study of shared clonotypes between healthy human individuals. The table came from immunoSEQ multiplex PCR; TCRdb's copy has only in-frame clones and leaves some out. Seen here are 2 million to 2.5 million clones, 95% observed once, and the top ten hold over 0.1%. Sequences were obtained from naive CD4+ T cells sorted from blood. The receptors derive from a man aged 18 to 35 in good health. Both conserved end residues are part of each CDR3. The D gene is left open where the match is weak. Clone size is not always given. Where it is, it says once, few, many or a class for expanded clones.

TRBV30	TRBD1	-	TRBJ2-1	TGTGCCTGGAGTTTAGGGACAGGTGAGCAGTTCTTC	CAWSLGTGEQFF
TRBV10-3	TRBD1	-	TRBJ2-5	TGTGCCATCAGTGATTTCGTTCAGGGGGCAGGGGAGACCCAGTACTTC	CAISDFVQGAGETQYF
TRBV30	TRBD1	-	TRBJ1-6	TGTGCCTGGAGTGGGGACAGGACGAGCTCCTATAATTCACCCCTCCACTTT	CAWSGDRTSSYNSPLHF
TRBV7-9	-	once	TRBJ1-6	TGTGCCAGCAGCCTGGGAGTTGAGGTGGGTTCACCCCTCCACTTT	CASSLGVEVGSPLHF
TRBV30	-	-	TRBJ1-1	TGTGCCTGGAATAAGGAGGACAAGCAGAACACTGAAGCTTTCTTT	CAWNKEDKQNTEAFF
TRBV28	TRBD1	-	TRBJ1-6	TGTGCCAGCAGTCCAGGACAGGGAATGGGTAATTCACCCCTCCACTTT	CASSPGQGMGNSPLHF
TRBV5-4	-	-	TRBJ2-5	TGTGCCAGCAGCTTGGATTCGGGAGTGGGAGAGACCCAGTACTTC	CASSLDSGVGETQYF
TRBV7-8	-	-	TRBJ2-4	TGTGCCAGCAGCTCCGAGGGACGGAACATTCAGTACTTC	CASSSEGRNIQYF
TRBV30	-	-	TRBJ1-2	TGTGCCTGGAGTGCTCGACGCCCTGAAGTGGTTTCTAACTATGGCTACACCTTC	CAWSARRPEVVSNYGYTF
TRBV7-9	-	-	TRBJ2-2	TGTGCCAGCAGCCGTCCTGCTTTCACCGGGGAGCTGTTTTTT	CASSRPAFTGELFF
TRBV5-1	-	-	TRBJ1-3	TGCGCCAGCAGCGCCTCTTCCTCTGGGGCTGTCTCTGGAAACACCATATATTTT	CASSASSSGAVSGNTIYF
TRBV2	-	-	TRBJ2-2	TGTGCCAGCAGTGAATTGTCAGCACCTCCTGTGGAGCGGACGAACACCGGGGAGCTGTTTTTT	CASSELSAPPVERTNTGELFF
TRBV10-2	-	-	TRBJ2-2	TGCGCCAGCAGTGCCGGGACCATTTACACCGGGGAGCTGTTTTTT	CASSAGTIYTGELFF
TRBV6-1	TRBD1	few	TRBJ1-5	TGTGCCAGCAGTGAGGGACAGGGAGGCTACAATCAGCCCCAGCATTTT	CASSEGQGGYNQPQHF
TRBV5-1	TRBD2	-	TRBJ2-5	TGCGCCAGCAGCTTGGGGACTAGCGGGGGGCCCTCTGTAGAGACCCAGTACTTC	CASSLGTSGGPSVETQYF
TRBV10-3	-	-	TRBJ2-1	TGTGCCATCAGTGAGGGACGGTCGCACAATGAGCAGTTCTTC	CAISEGRSHNEQFF
TRBV19	TRBD1	many	TRBJ1-2	TGTGCCAGTAGTACGACAGGGTACGGGGGTACTGGCTACACCTTC	CASSTTGYGGTGYTF
TRBV7-9	-	-	TRBJ2-2	TGTGCCAGCAGCTTAGAGACCGGGGGCGGCGCCGGGGAGCTGTTTTTT	CASSLETGGGAGELFF
TRBV5-1	-	-	TRBJ2-3	TGCGCCAGCAGAAGATCTGACCGGGACGCTAGTGTAACAGATACGCAGTATTTT	CASRRSDRDASVTDTQYF
TRBV9	TRBD1	-	TRBJ1-3	TGTGCCAGCAGCGTAGGATGGGGGACAGGATCCTCTGGAAACACCATATATTTT	CASSVGWGTGSSGNTIYF
TRBV10-3	-	-	TRBJ2-7	TGTGCCATCAAGCCCCCGGGCGACGAGCAGTACTTC	CAIKPPGDEQYF
TRBV27	-	-	TRBJ2-1	TGTGCCAGCAGTCAGGTCGACAATGAGCAGTTCTTC	CASSQVDNEQFF
TRBV10-1	-	-	TRBJ2-3	TGCGCCAGCAGTGATAGCACAGATACGCAGTATTTT	CASSDSTDTQYF
TRBV6-5	TRBD1	-	TRBJ1-5	TGTGCCAGCAGTTACGGGACAGGAGATCAGCCCCAGCATTTT	CASSYGTGDQPQHF
TRBV9	-	-	TRBJ2-3	TGTGCCAGCAGCGTAAGAGCGGGCACAGATACGCAGTATTTT	CASSVRAGTDTQYF
TRBV6-5	-	-	TRBJ2-7	TGTGCCAGCGAGCGGGGGTCAGGGGGCTACGAGCAGTACTTC	CASERGSGGYEQYF
TRBV2	-	-	TRBJ1-4	TGTGCCAGCAGTGAAAGAAGGGCGACTAATGAAAAACTGTTTTTT	CASSERRATNEKLFF
TRBV7-2	TRBD2	-	TRBJ2-5	TGTGCCAGCAGCTCCTTAGCGGGACCTCAAGAGACCCAGTACTTC	CASSSLAGPQETQYF
TRBV5-1	TRBD1	-	TRBJ2-3	TGCGCCAGCAGCCTTGGACAGGGGGTTGTTCGTGGAGATACGCAGTATTTT	CASSLGQGVVRGDTQYF
TRBV5-6	-	-	TRBJ2-1	TGTGCCAGCAGCTTGGCTAGGTCCGCCTACAATGAGCAGTTCTTC	CASSLARSAYNEQFF
TRBV2	-	-	TRBJ2-5	TGTGCCAGCAGTGCGGAGCGGCATATAGGGACCCAGTACTTC	CASSAERHIGTQYF
TRBV7-9	TRBD1	-	TRBJ1-1	TGTGCCAGCAGCTCTCAGGGGGGCACTGAAGCTTTCTTT	CASSSQGGTEAFF
TRBV28	-	-	TRBJ1-5	TGTGCCAGCAGTTTTTCGAGAGGGCCAGTCGGTCAGCCCCAGCATTTT	CASSFSRGPVGQPQHF
TRBV27	-	-	TRBJ1-2	TGTGCCAGCAGTTTAGCGGGAAGTGGCTACACCTTC	CASSLAGSGYTF
TRBV7-9	-	-	TRBJ2-2	TGTGCCAGCAGCTTGGACAGATACACCGGGGAGCTGTTTTTT	CASSLDRYTGELFF
TRBV5-1	-	once	TRBJ2-1	TGCGCCAGCAGCTTGGAGACTGGCCTCTACAATGAGCAGTTCTTC	CASSLETGLYNEQFF
TRBV18	-	-	TRBJ2-4	TGTGCCAGCTCACCATTCGAGGCCAAAAACATTCAGTACTTC	CASSPFEAKNIQYF
TRBV2	-	-	TRBJ2-7	TGTGCCAGCAGGGGAGGGGGCTACGAGCAGTACTTC	CASRGGGYEQYF